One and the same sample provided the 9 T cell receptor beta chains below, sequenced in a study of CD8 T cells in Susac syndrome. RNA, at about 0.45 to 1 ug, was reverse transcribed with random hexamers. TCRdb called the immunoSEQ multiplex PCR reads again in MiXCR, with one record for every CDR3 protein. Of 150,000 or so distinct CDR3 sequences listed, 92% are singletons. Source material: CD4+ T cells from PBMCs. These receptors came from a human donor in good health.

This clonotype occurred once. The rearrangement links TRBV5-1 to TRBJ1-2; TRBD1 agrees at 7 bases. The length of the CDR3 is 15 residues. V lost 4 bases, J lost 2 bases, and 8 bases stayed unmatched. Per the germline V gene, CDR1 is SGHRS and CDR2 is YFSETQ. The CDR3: CASSRRQGRNYGYTF. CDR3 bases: TGCGCCAGCAGCCGTCGACAGGGAAGAAACTATGGCTACACCTTC. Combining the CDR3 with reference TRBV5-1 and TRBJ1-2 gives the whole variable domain KAGVTQTPRYLIKTRGQQVTLSCSPISGHRSVSWYQQTPGQGLQFLFEYFSETQRNKGNFPGRFSGRQFSNSRSEMNVSTLELGDSALYLCASSRRQGRNYGYTFGSGTRLTVV.

The CDR3: CSASTGMETQYF. The CDR3 coding sequence is TGCAGTGCTAGTACAGGGATGGAGACCCAGTACTTC. This chain uses TRBV20-1 with TRBJ2-5; weak D call: TRBD1 (6 bases). The CDR3 is made up of 12 amino acids. In germline, CDR1 is DFQATT, CDR2 SNEGSKA (reference sequence). V was shortened by 3 bases and J by 5 bases, with 10 bases between the two germline ends.

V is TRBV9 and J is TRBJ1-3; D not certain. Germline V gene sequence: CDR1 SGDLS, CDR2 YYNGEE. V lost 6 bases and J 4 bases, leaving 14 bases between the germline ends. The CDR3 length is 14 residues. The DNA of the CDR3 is TGTGCCAGCACCGAGGAGACCGCGGGAAACACCATATATTTT. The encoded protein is CASTEETAGNTIYF.

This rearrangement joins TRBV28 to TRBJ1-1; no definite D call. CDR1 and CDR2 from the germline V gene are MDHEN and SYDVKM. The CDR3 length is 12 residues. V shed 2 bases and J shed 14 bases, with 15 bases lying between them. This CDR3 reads CASSLRAPPAFF. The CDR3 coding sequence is TGTGCCAGCAGTTTACGGGCTCCCCCAGCCTTCTTT.

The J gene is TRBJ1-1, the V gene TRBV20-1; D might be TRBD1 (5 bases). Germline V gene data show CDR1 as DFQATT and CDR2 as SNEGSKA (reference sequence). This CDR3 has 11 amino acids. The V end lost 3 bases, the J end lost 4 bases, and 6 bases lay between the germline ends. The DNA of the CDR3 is TGCAGTGCTAGTGGGGGCACTGAAGCTTTCTTT. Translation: CSASGGTEAFF.

This chain's CDR3 is CASSLSRGGLETQYF. The CDR3 DNA reads TGTGCCAGCAGTCTGTCGCGGGGGGGCCTGGAGACCCAGTACTTC. The V call is TRBV7-9, the J call TRBJ2-5, with 9 bases that match TRBD2. J was trimmed by 5 bases and V by 6 bases; bases with no gene match: 10. CDR1 is SEHNR and CDR2 is FQNEAQ in the germline V gene (reference sequence). CDR3 length: 15 residues.

CDR3 protein: CASSREGGAGYGYTF. CDR3 DNA sequence: TGTGCCAGCAGCCGGGAGGGGGGGGCCGGCTATGGCTACACCTTC. The chain is built from TRBV7-9 and TRBJ1-2; D perhaps matches TRBD1 (6 bases). With 5 bases removed from V and 4 bases from J, the gap between germline ends came to 17 bases. The CDR3 contains 15 residues. The germline gives CDR1 SEHNR, CDR2 FQNEAQ (reference sequence). The whole variable domain, filled in from reference TRBV7-9 and TRBJ1-2, reads DTGVSQNPRHKITKRGQNVTFRCDPISEHNRLYWYRQTLGQGPEFLTYFQNEAQLEKSRLLSDRFSAERPKGSFSTLEIQRTEQGDSAMYLCASSREGGAGYGYTFGSGTRLTVV.

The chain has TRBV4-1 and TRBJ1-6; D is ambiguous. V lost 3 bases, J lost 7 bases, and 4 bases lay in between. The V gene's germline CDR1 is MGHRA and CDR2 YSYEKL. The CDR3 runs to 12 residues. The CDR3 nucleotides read TGCGCCAGCAGCCAGGGCAATTCACCCCTCCACTTT. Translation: CASSQGNSPLHF.

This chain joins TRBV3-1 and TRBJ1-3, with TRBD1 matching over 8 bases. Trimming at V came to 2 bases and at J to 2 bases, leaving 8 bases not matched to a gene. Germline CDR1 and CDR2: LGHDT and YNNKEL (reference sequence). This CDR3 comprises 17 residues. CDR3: CASSQIGGTGPGNTIYF. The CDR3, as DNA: TGTGCCAGCAGCCAAATTGGGGGGACAGGCCCTGGAAACACCATATATTTT.